The 23 T cell receptor beta chains given below trace back to one sample, sequenced in a study of T cells in localized non-small cell lung cancer. Data came from immunoSEQ multiplex PCR; TCRdb stores just in-frame clones and leaves some out. The data show 60,000 to 75,000 clones, roughly 81% seen once. The input for sequencing was PBMCs, taken before any cancer treatment. These receptors all stem from a man between 40 and 70 years old with stage II lung adenocarcinoma.

As for this clone: The same CDR3 can be traced to other DNA sequences in this sample. This rearrangement joins TRBV5-4 to TRBJ2-3; D may be TRBD1 or TRBD2 (5 bases each). Germline V gene sequence: CDR1 SGHNT, CDR2 YYREEE (reference sequence). The length of the CDR3 is 14 residues. Trimming stripped 0 bases from V and 0 bases from J, with 5 bases between. The CDR3 DNA reads TGTGCCAGCAGCTTGGGGGGGAGCACAGATACGCAGTATTTT. Its translation: CASSLGGSTDTQYF.

The V gene is TRBV5-4, the J gene TRBJ1-4, with 9 bases that match TRBD1. Germline V lookup: CDR1 SGHNT, CDR2 YYREEE (reference sequence). The junction had 4 bases not matched to a gene; V was cut back by 0 bases and J by 7 bases. The CDR3 length is 15 residues. CDR3 protein: CASSLEGQGREKLFF. The CDR3 nucleotides read TGTGCCAGCAGCTTGGAGGGACAGGGTCGTGAAAAACTGTTTTTT.

This chain links TRBV7-2 with TRBJ2-7; tentatively, D is TRBD1 (5 bases). This CDR3 has 16 amino acids. CDR1 SGHTA and CDR2 FQGNSA come from the germline V gene. The V end was cut by 1 base, the J end by 1 base, with 14 bases between. CDR3 protein: CASSLGRQLFSYEQYF. In DNA, the CDR3 is TGTGCCAGCAGCTTAGGTAGACAGCTCTTTTCCTACGAGCAGTACTTC.

The chain carries TRBV6-5 and TRBJ2-1; D uncertain. CDR1 and CDR2 (germline): MNHEY, SVGAGI. This CDR3 spans 15 amino acids. V was clipped by 0 bases and J by 10 bases, with 16 bases between them. The CDR3 DNA is TGTGCCAGCAGTTACTCGAGAGGATTAGCCGGGGAGCAGTTCTTC. This codes for CASSYSRGLAGEQFF.

V is TRBV11-3 and J is TRBJ2-1, with D tentatively TRBD2 (6 bases). V gave up 2 bases and J gave up 2 bases, with 16 bases separating them. CDR3 length: 17 amino acids. Germline V gene data show CDR1 as SGHNT and CDR2 as YENEEA. This CDR3 is CASSLTPGPSAYNEQFF. The CDR3 nucleotides read TGTGCCAGCAGCTTAACCCCCGGGCCTAGCGCCTACAATGAGCAGTTCTTC.

The genes are TRBV6-1 and TRBJ2-3; D is unclear. The CDR3 loop spans 12 amino acids. Germline CDR1 is MNHNS and CDR2 is SASEGT. Trimming pared 8 bases from V and 3 bases from J, leaving 9 bases between. Here the CDR3 reads CASSFETDTQYF. The CDR3 DNA follows: TGTGCCAGCTCCTTCGAAACAGATACGCAGTATTTT.

The genes are TRBV29-1 and TRBJ2-1; 9 nucleotides agree with TRBD1. V gave up 5 bases and J gave up 0 bases; unmatched junction bases: 2. The CDR3 totals 14 residues. Germline loops: CDR1 SQVTM, CDR2 ANQGSEA. The DNA of the CDR3 is TGCAGCGTTTACAGGGGGCTCTCCTACAATGAGCAGTTCTTC. Translation: CSVYRGLSYNEQFF.

A remark on this clone: The same CDR3 can be traced to other DNA sequences in this sample. The chain links TRBV7-9 to TRBJ2-5; no firm D call. From germline, CDR1 is SEHNR and CDR2 FQNEAQ (reference sequence). The CDR3 is 10 amino acids. The germline V and J ends were trimmed by 3 bases and 5 bases, with 1 base remaining between them. The CDR3 loop reads CASSLETQYF. The CDR3 coding sequence is TGTGCCAGCAGCTTGGAGACCCAGTACTTC.

The V gene is TRBV6-1, the J gene TRBJ2-7, with a possible D match to TRBD2 (5 bases). This CDR3 has 15 residues. The V end was cut by 7 bases, the J end by 4 bases, with 20 bases between. Germline V gives CDR1 MNHNS, CDR2 SASEGT. The CDR3 sequence is CASNLGVPLGYEQYF. The CDR3 DNA sequence: TGTGCCAGCAACCTGGGAGTACCTTTGGGGTACGAGCAGTACTTC.

The CDR3 region is CASSSLRTDTQYF. Written as DNA, the CDR3 is TGTGCCAGCAGTTCCCTTCGCACAGATACGCAGTATTTT. The chain links TRBV6-6 to TRBJ2-3; D gene unclear. Trimming cost V 4 bases and J 1 base, with 6 bases left between them. The germline CDR1 and CDR2 sequences are MNHNY and SVGAGI (reference sequence). The CDR3 loop spans 13 amino acids.

The J gene is TRBJ2-7, the V gene TRBV5-4; TRBD2 matches at 9 bases. Trimming cost V 1 base and J 7 bases; bases outside gene matches: 3. This CDR3 comprises 13 residues. Germline V CDR1 and CDR2: SGHNT, YYREEE (reference sequence). CDR3 DNA sequence: TGTGCCAGCAGCTTGAGCGGGAGGAGGGAGCAGTACTTC. Amino acids: CASSLSGRREQYF.

Remarks on this clone: No conserved phenylalanine or tryptophan is present at the end of the CDR3, so a read error is the likely explanation. No DNA is shown, since the ends of the CDR3 on it are uncertain; the CDR3 is the one TCRdb lists. The V gene is TRBV6-5, the J gene TRBJ2-7; the D call in the table, TRBD1, was not verified against the DNA. The CDR3 is made up of 11 amino acids, end residues included. CDR1 and CDR2 (germline): MNHEY, SVGAGI. The CDR3 loop reads CASSPRGTLLI.

The chain links TRBV14 to TRBJ2-3, with D unresolved. This CDR3 spans 17 amino acids. Trimming pared 2 bases from V and 0 bases from J, leaving 15 bases between. Germline V gene lookup returns CDR1 SGHDN and CDR2 FVKESK. The CDR3 DNA sequence: TGTGCCAGCAGCCAACAACTACCCGTCCCTAGCACAGATACGCAGTATTTT. Protein sequence: CASSQQLPVPSTDTQYF.

This clone was found a few times. The chain combines TRBV19 with TRBJ2-5; D not certain. CDR1 is LNHDA, CDR2 SQIVND, per germline (reference sequence). Trimming took off 5 bases at V and 7 bases at J, with 17 bases between the two ends. This CDR3 has 14 amino acids. CDR3 sequence (DNA): TGTGCCAGTAGTGACGTCGAATTGGGCGGGACCCAGTACTTC. Protein: CASSDVELGGTQYF.

The chain couples TRBV6-5 to TRBJ1-2; 7 bases fit TRBD1. Per the germline V gene, CDR1 is MNHEY and CDR2 is SVGAGI. The junction had 9 bases not matched to a gene; V was cut back by 7 bases and J by 4 bases. The CDR3 loop spans 14 amino acids. CDR3 in amino acids: CASISGQGGYGYTF. The DNA of the CDR3 is TGTGCCAGCATTTCCGGGCAGGGGGGCTATGGCTACACCTTC.

This clone was seen more than once but under ten times. The rearrangement uses TRBV5-1 and TRBJ2-1; weak D call: TRBD2 (5 bases). The CDR3 extends over 15 amino acids. CDR1 and CDR2 from the germline V gene are SGHRS and YFSETQ. Between the trimmed V and J ends, which lost 1 base and 5 bases, there was a span of 13 bases. The CDR3 DNA is TGCGCCAGCAGCTTGAATATGGCAGCGGACAATGAGCAGTTCTTC. Residues: CASSLNMAADNEQFF.

The table lists this clone with a few counts. This chain uses TRBV9 with TRBJ2-3, with D unresolved. Trimming removed 0 bases from V and 0 bases from J, with 8 bases in between. CDR1 is SGDLS, CDR2 YYNGEE, per germline. This CDR3 region has 15 residues. The CDR3 region is CASSVGSLSTDTQYF. For the CDR3, the DNA is TGTGCCAGCAGCGTAGGTTCCCTTAGCACAGATACGCAGTATTTT.

The chain joins TRBV6-1 to TRBJ1-1, with D possibly matching TRBD1 (5 bases). The germline V gene has CDR1 MNHNS and CDR2 SASEGT. Trimming shortened V by 7 bases and J by 4 bases, and 19 bases separated the two germline ends. The CDR3 sequence is 15 residues long. CDR3 nucleotide sequence: TGTGCCAGCACTATCGGGGGGGGGATCGGCACTGAAGCTTTCTTT. Translated: CASTIGGGIGTEAFF.

The chain recombines TRBV30 with TRBJ1-5; unclear D gene. This CDR3 comprises 13 residues. Trimming took 3 bases from V and 2 from J, leaving 8 bases between them. Per germline, CDR1 GTSNPN and CDR2 SVGIG (reference sequence). In DNA, the CDR3 is TGTGCCTGGAGCGCGCCCGGCAATCAGCCCCAGCATTTT. It encodes CAWSAPGNQPQHF. The full variable domain, rest sourced from reference TRBV30 and TRBJ1-5, is SQTIHQWPATLVQPVGSPLSLECTVEGTSNPNLYWYRQAAGRGLQLLFYSVGIGQISSEVPQNLSASRPQDRQFILSSKKLLLSDSGFYLCAWSAPGNQPQHFGDGTRLSIL.

The table lists this clone with a few counts. CDR3 sequence: CASNDRENGYTF. DNA for the CDR3: TGTGCCAGTAACGACAGGGAGAATGGCTACACCTTC. The chain combines TRBV19 with TRBJ1-2; 7 bases map to TRBD1. CDR3 length: 12 amino acids. Germline lookup yields CDR1 LNHDA and CDR2 SQIVND (reference sequence). Trimming took 7 bases from V and 6 from J; bases not matched to a gene: 5.

The chain couples TRBV20-1 to TRBJ1-2, with no clear D. The CDR3 sequence is 10 residues long. The V end lost 1 base, the J end lost 8 bases, and 5 bases lay between the germline ends. Germline CDR1 DFQATT, CDR2 SNEGSKA (reference sequence). This CDR3 reads CSARGVGYTF. For the CDR3, the DNA is TGCAGTGCTAGAGGGGTCGGCTACACCTTC.

The CDR3 reads CASSLIGTGANTEAFF. CDR3 DNA sequence: TGTGCCAGCAGCTTAATCGGTACAGGAGCGAACACTGAAGCTTTCTTT. This chain joins TRBV7-3 and TRBJ1-1; TRBD1 might be the D (5 bases). The V and J ends lost 1 base and 1 base respectively, with 13 bases between them. In germline, CDR1 is SGHTA, CDR2 FQGTGA. The CDR3 has 16 amino acids.

This clone was seen just once. CDR3 nucleotides: TGTGCCACCTCTGTACAGACTAACACTGAAGCTTTCTTT. Translating it yields CATSVQTNTEAFF. This chain joins TRBV19 and TRBJ1-1; D is unresolved. The CDR3 extends over 13 amino acids. From germline, CDR1 is LNHDA and CDR2 SQIVND (reference sequence). The V end was cut by 10 bases, the J end by 2 bases, with 14 bases between.